Each of the 18 T cell receptor beta chains below was sequenced from the same sample in a study of OX40 agonist ivuxolimab in advanced cancers. Libraries were prepared through the immunoSEQ multiplex PCR assay. In TCRdb, the immuneACCESS table is reduced to in-frame sequences with V and J assigned. These tables do not hold every clone; where another copy was compared, an unresolved V gene accounts for under half, and the others remain unexplained. Counted in this sample were about 72,000 clones; 80% to 90% of them appeared once. In total, the top ten clones hold approximately 10% of the sample. The starting material was CD4+ or CD8+ T cells sorted from blood, obtained in a trial of the OX40 agonist ivuxolimab. The receptors stem from an adult with an advanced solid tumor such as melanoma, head and neck, liver or kidney cancer.

The sample holds a few counts of this clone. The J gene is TRBJ1-5, the V gene TRBV29-1; D perhaps matches TRBD1 (5 bases). This CDR3 contains 12 residues. Germline V gene data show CDR1 as SQVTM and CDR2 as ANQGSEA. V shed 6 bases and J shed 1 base, with 7 bases lying between them. This CDR3 reads CSVRDSNQPQHF. DNA for the CDR3: TGCAGCGTACGGGACAGCAATCAGCCCCAGCATTTT.

The chain combines TRBV18 with TRBJ1-3; TRBD1 agrees at 9 bases. The germline gives CDR1 KGHSH, CDR2 LQKENI. The CDR3 sequence is 16 residues long. The V segment lost 6 bases and the J segment 5 bases; nucleotides outside the gene matches: 11. CDR3 residues: CASSSNRDRDRNTIYF. The CDR3, as DNA: TGTGCCAGCTCGTCCAACCGGGACAGGGATCGAAACACCATATATTTT.

The chain has TRBV6-5 and TRBJ2-3, with a possible D match to TRBD2 (6 bases). The germline V gene has CDR1 MNHEY and CDR2 SVGAGI. The CDR3 consists of 15 residues. The ends were cut back, 1 base at V and 11 bases at J, with 19 bases in the middle. The CDR3 reads CASSYWRGGTGGQYF. Written as DNA, the CDR3 is TGTGCCAGCAGTTACTGGCGGGGCGGGACTGGGGGGCAGTATTTT.

This chain uses TRBV18 with TRBJ2-7; TRBD1 aligns across 10 bases. The germline V gene encodes CDR1 KGHSH and CDR2 LQKENI. V shed 2 bases and J 2 bases; nucleotides not matched to a gene: 9. The CDR3 contains 17 residues. CDR3 bases: TGTGCCAGCTCACCAGGTCTGCGGGACAGGGGTGCCTACGAGCAGTACTTC. It specifies CASSPGLRDRGAYEQYF.

The chain joins TRBV11-3 to TRBJ2-5; no clear D. The J call may be in error: the DNA end matches TRBJ2-7 better. Looked up from germline, CDR1 is SGHNT and CDR2 is YENEEA. The CDR3 has 13 residues. The CDR3 DNA follows: TGTGCCAGCAGCTTAGGGTTTGGGCGCGAGCAGTACTTC. This sequence encodes CASSLGFGREQYF.

J is TRBJ2-7 and V is TRBV28; a weak D match, TRBD2 (5 bases). CDR3 length: 13 amino acids. Trimming removed 7 bases at V and 4 bases at J, with 14 bases between. Germline values: CDR1 MDHEN, CDR2 SYDVKM. The CDR3 coding sequence is TGTGCCAGCACCCAGCCGGGCGGGTACGAGCAGTACTTC. Residues: CASTQPGGYEQYF.

The J gene is TRBJ2-2, the V gene TRBV6-1, with D possibly TRBD1 on 6 matching bases. With 4 bases removed from V and 5 bases from J, the gap between germline ends came to 11 bases. The CDR3 consists of 14 residues. Germline loops: CDR1 MNHNS, CDR2 SASEGT. The CDR3 protein is CASSGGLGTGELFF. CDR3 nucleotides: TGTGCCAGCAGTGGGGGGCTGGGGACCGGGGAGCTGTTTTTT.

CDR3 sequence reads: CASSPLSGANQPQHF. The CDR3 coding sequence is TGCGCCAGCAGCCCCTTGTCAGGGGCAAATCAGCCCCAGCATTTT. The chain links TRBV5-1 to TRBJ1-5; weak D call: TRBD1 (6 bases). Per germline, CDR1 SGHRS and CDR2 YFSETQ. CDR3 size: 15 residues. V lost 4 bases and J lost 4, with 15 bases in between.

This chain uses TRBV18 with TRBJ2-1, with unresolved D. Trimming stripped 1 base from V and 7 bases from J, with 11 bases between. From germline, CDR1 is KGHSH and CDR2 LQKENI. The CDR3 consists of 14 residues. The DNA of the CDR3 is TGTGCCAGCTCACCACGATACAGCAGTAATGAGCAGTTCTTC. Amino acid sequence: CASSPRYSSNEQFF.

This chain joins TRBV6-1 and TRBJ2-7, with unresolved D. CDR1 and CDR2 (germline): MNHNS, SASEGT. Deletions cut 0 bases from V and 2 bases from J, with 8 bases between. This CDR3 is 14 amino acids long. The CDR3 region has the DNA TGTGCCAGCAGTGAAGCGAACAGAGCCTACGAGCAGTACTTC. It specifies CASSEANRAYEQYF.

The CDR3: CASSSSGTYTDTQYF. The CDR3 DNA sequence: TGTGCCAGCTCATCCTCGGGTACATACACAGATACGCAGTATTTT. V and J are TRBV18 and TRBJ2-3; unclear D gene. This CDR3 spans 15 amino acids. Trimming took 5 bases from V and 2 from J, leaving 14 bases between them. Per germline, CDR1 KGHSH and CDR2 LQKENI.

This chain joins TRBV4-1 and TRBJ2-1, with D uncertain. The CDR3 totals 15 residues. The germline V gene has CDR1 MGHRA and CDR2 YSYEKL. Trimming left V 3 bases short and J 5 bases short, with 14 bases between. The CDR3 nucleotides are TGCGCCAGCAGCCAGCACGGCGACACAAACAATGAGCAGTTCTTC. Encoded protein: CASSQHGDTNNEQFF.

The chain links TRBV28 to TRBJ1-1; 7 bases are shared with TRBD1. The CDR3 totals 15 residues. The germline CDR1 and CDR2 sequences are MDHEN and SYDVKM. J gave up 0 bases and V 6 bases, and 7 bases lay outside the gene matches. CDR3 residues: CASRPYGTVNTEAFF. CDR3 bases: TGTGCCAGCAGACCTTATGGGACAGTGAACACTGAAGCTTTCTTT. Filled out from reference TRBV28 and TRBJ1-1, the complete variable domain reads DVKVTQSSRYLVKRTGEKVFLECVQDMDHENMFWYRQDPGLGLRLIYFSYDVKMKEKGDIPEGYSVSREKKERFSLILESASTNQTSMYLCASRPYGTVNTEAFFGQGTRLTVV.

The gene calls are TRBV5-1 and TRBJ2-7; 11 positions agree with TRBD2. This CDR3 region has 13 residues. Germline V gene data show CDR1 as SGHRS and CDR2 as YFSETQ. The trim removed 4 bases at V and 7 bases at J, leaving 4 bases unmatched. CDR3: CASSGTSGGEQYF. In DNA form, the CDR3 reads TGCGCCAGCAGCGGGACTAGCGGTGGGGAGCAGTACTTC.

The chain uses TRBV16 and TRBJ2-2, with D maybe TRBD1 (7 bases). Germline values: CDR1 KGHSY, CDR2 FQNENV. The CDR3 spans 18 residues. Trimming took off 3 bases at V and 0 bases at J, with 17 bases between the two ends. Written as DNA, the CDR3 is TGTGCCAGCAGCCACATACTCACAGGGGACTCGAACACCGGGGAGCTGTTTTTT. The encoded protein is CASSHILTGDSNTGELFF. Together with reference TRBV16 and TRBJ2-2, the CDR3 gives the full variable domain: GEEVAQTPKHLVRGEGQKAKLYCAPIKGHSYVFWYQQVLKNEFKFLISFQNENVFDETGMPKERFSAKCLPNSPCSLEIQATKLEDSAVYFCASSHILTGDSNTGELFFGEGSRLTVL.

The chain employs TRBV7-8 and TRBJ2-3; the match to TRBD2 covers 10 bases. Germline-derived CDR1 and CDR2 are SGHVS and FQNEAQ. The V segment lost 3 bases and the J segment 2 bases; nucleotides outside the gene matches: 2. This CDR3 is 15 amino acids long. In nucleotides, the CDR3 is TGTGCCAGCAGCTTTCTAGCGGGGGCCACAGATACGCAGTATTTT. It specifies CASSFLAGATDTQYF.

The genes are TRBV5-1 and TRBJ2-3; the match to TRBD2 covers 10 bases. Trimming took 2 bases from V and 0 from J; bases not matched to a gene: 15. Germline V gene data show CDR1 as SGHRS and CDR2 as YFSETQ. The CDR3 sequence is 20 residues long. CDR3 sequence reads: CASSFRNWLAGATSTDTQYF. CDR3 DNA sequence: TGCGCCAGCAGCTTCAGAAATTGGCTAGCGGGAGCGACTAGCACAGATACGCAGTATTTT.

This clone was counted between two and nine times. The chain is built from TRBV2 and TRBJ2-7, with a tentative D call TRBD1 (5 bases). CDR3 size: 14 residues. V lost 2 bases and J lost 2, with 10 bases in between. Germline CDR1 and CDR2: SNHLY and FYNNEI. The CDR3 loop is CASSEQGTPYEQYF. The CDR3 DNA sequence: TGTGCCAGCAGTGAACAGGGTACACCCTACGAGCAGTACTTC. The full variable domain, its missing parts supplied by reference TRBV2 and TRBJ2-7, is EPEVTQTPSHQVTQMGQEVILRCVPISNHLYFYWYRQILGQKVEFLVSFYNNEISEKSEIFDDQFSVERPDGSNFTLKIRSTKLEDSAMYFCASSEQGTPYEQYFGPGTRLTVT.